This is a list of T cell receptor beta chains from one sample in a study of blood T cell repertoires in COVID-19. Libraries were prepared by immunoSEQ multiplex PCR; TCRdb keeps only in-frame clonotypes and omits some of them. In the table there are about 170,000 clones, 80% to 85% of which are singletons. The material sequenced was peripheral blood. The source of these receptors is a man between 65 and 85 years old with active or convalescent COVID-19. The CDR3 runs from the conserved cysteine through the conserved F or W. A D gene is named only where the DNA matches it firmly. Size tells how often a clone was seen (once, few, many) or the class of an expanded clone, and some rows leave it out.

.,.,TRBJ1-4,TRBV7-2,TGTGCCAGCAGCTTAGTAGCGGGGTTTAATGAAAAACTGTTTTTT,CASSLVAGFNEKLFF
TRBD2,.,TRBJ2-1,TRBV4-3,TGCGCCAGCAGCCAGGGTGCTAGCGGAGGGTACAATGAGCAGTTCTTC,CASSQGASGGYNEQFF
.,many,TRBJ2-5,TRBV28,TGTGCCAGCAGTTCCCCCGGGACAATCGGGAACTCCCAGTACTTC,CASSSPGTIGNSQYF
TRBD2,.,TRBJ2-1,TRBV27,TGTGCCAGCACTAGCGGGAGGGGGTACAATGAGCAGTTCTTC,CASTSGRGYNEQFF
.,.,TRBJ1-2,TRBV11-2,TGTGCCAGCAGCTGGGGGGGGGATCTTGGTGGCTACACCTTC,CASSWGGDLGGYTF
TRBD1,.,TRBJ1-6,TRBV10-3,TGTGCCATCAGTCCGGGACAGAATAATTCACCCCTCCACTTT,CAISPGQNNSPLHF
.,.,TRBJ2-6,TRBV19,TGTGCCAGTAGTCCCGTGGGGGCCAACGTCCTGACTTTC,CASSPVGANVLTF
TRBD2,few,TRBJ2-5,TRBV28,TGTGCCAGCAGTTTATTCCTAATGGGTGCTAGCGGGGGGTCCCAAGAGACCCAGTACTTC,CASSLFLMGASGGSQETQYF
.,.,TRBJ2-1,TRBV7-3,TGTGCCAGCAGCTTAGGTAGAGCGGGCACCTACAATGAGCAGTTCTTC,CASSLGRAGTYNEQFF
.,.,TRBJ1-6,TRBV9,TGTGCCAGCAGCGTACTCCCCGCTACCTCCTTTAATAATTCACCCCTCCACTTT,CASSVLPATSFNNSPLHF
TRBD1,once,TRBJ1-4,TRBV25-1,TGTGCCAGCAGTGAACCGACAGGGTTTTATGAAAAACTGTTTTTT,CASSEPTGFYEKLFF
.,.,TRBJ1-2,TRBV30,TGTGCCTGGAGTCGTACGAGGGGGAACTATGGCTACACCTTC,CAWSRTRGNYGYTF
.,.,TRBJ2-1,TRBV20-1,TGCAGTGGGCTAGACAATGAGCAGTTCTTC,CSGLDNEQFF
.,.,TRBJ2-7,TRBV18,TGTGCCAGCTCACTAGGATCGACAGGTCCGAAACTGAACGAGCAGTACTTC,CASSLGSTGPKLNEQYF
.,.,TRBJ1-1,TRBV18,TGTGCCAGCTCACCGAATAGCTACACTGAAGCTTTCTTT,CASSPNSYTEAFF
TRBD1,.,TRBJ2-1,TRBV11-2,TGTGCCAGCACCCCGAGGTCGGACAGGGCCTACAATGAGCAGTTCTTC,CASTPRSDRAYNEQFF
.,.,TRBJ2-7,TRBV5-1,TGCGCCAGCAGCTTGAGGGAGGCCGAGAATTTCTACGAGCAGTACTTC,CASSLREAENFYEQYF
TRBD1,.,TRBJ2-7,TRBV28,TGTGCCAGCAGTATAGGGGGCCACGGGGACTACGAGCAGTACTTC,CASSIGGHGDYEQYF
.,.,TRBJ2-2,TRBV5-1,TGCGCCAGCAGCTTGGCCGAGACCGGGGAGCTGTTTTTT,CASSLAETGELFF
.,.,TRBJ2-1,TRBV2,TGTGCCAGCAGTGAAATGGTAGTATACAATGAGCAGTTCTTC,CASSEMVVYNEQFF
.,once,TRBJ1-2,TRBV6-1,TGTGCCAGCAGTGAAGTGTACTCCACTAACTATGGCTACACCTTC,CASSEVYSTNYGYTF
TRBD1,.,TRBJ1-2,TRBV9,TGTGCCAGCAGCGTAGCTACAGGGGGCCCCTTTAGCTTC,CASSVATGGPFSF
.,.,TRBJ2-3,TRBV29-1,TGCAGCGTTGAACTAGGAGGGAGCACAGATACGCAGTATTTT,CSVELGGSTDTQYF
TRBD2,.,TRBJ2-3,TRBV28,TGTGCCAGCAGTTTTGGGGGACTAGCGGGAAGGTTAGATACGCAGTATTTT,CASSFGGLAGRLDTQYF
.,.,TRBJ2-7,TRBV11-3,TGTGCCAGCAGCTTAGGGGAGTGGGGCGAGCAGTACTTC,CASSLGEWGEQYF
.,.,TRBJ1-2,TRBV6-1,TGTGCCAGCAGTGAAATGAGCGTTGGCACAGGATATGGCTACACCTTC,CASSEMSVGTGYGYTF
TRBD1,.,TRBJ2-2,TRBV7-6,TGTGCCAGCAGCCTTGGGCAGGGGGTCACCGGGGAGCTGTTTTTT,CASSLGQGVTGELFF
TRBD1,.,TRBJ2-2,TRBV19,TGTGCCAGTAGGGGACAGCTTGACACCGGGGAGCTGTTTTTT,CASRGQLDTGELFF
.,.,TRBJ1-2,TRBV29-1,TGCAGCGTTGGGGACACTACCTATGGCTACACCTTC,CSVGDTTYGYTF
.,.,TRBJ2-7,TRBV24-1,TGTGCCACCAGTGCTACAGGGATAAGGCAGTACTTC,CATSATGIRQYF
.,.,TRBJ1-3,TRBV4-3,TGCGCCAGCAGCCGTCAGGTGGTACTGGAAAACACCATATATTTT,CASSRQVVLENTIYF
TRBD1,.,TRBJ2-7,TRBV24-1,TGTGCCACTTCCACGGGGACAGGGCTTGGAGAGCAGTACTTC,CATSTGTGLGEQYF
.,.,TRBJ2-6,TRBV4-1,TGCGCCAGCAGCCAAGCATCCGGGGCCAACGTCCTGACTTTC,CASSQASGANVLTF
TRBD1,.,TRBJ2-4,TRBV19,TGTGCCAGTCAGACCGGGACAGGGGTGGGAAACATTCAGTACTTC,CASQTGTGVGNIQYF
TRBD1,.,TRBJ2-5,TRBV5-1,TGCGCCAGCAGATCACAGGGGGTGGGAGAGACCCAGTACTTC,CASRSQGVGETQYF
.,.,TRBJ1-6,TRBV18,TGTGCCAGCTCACCGGGTCCCGGGGTATCACCCCTCCACTTT,CASSPGPGVSPLHF
.,.,TRBJ2-5,TRBV7-8,TGTGCCAGCAGCCGGACAGTCCAAGAGACCCAGTACTTC,CASSRTVQETQYF
TRBD2,.,TRBJ2-7,TRBV6-2/TRBV6-3,TGTGCCAGCAGTCCCCGGGGGGGAGCGAGGAGGCAGTACTTC,CASSPRGGARRQYF
TRBD1,.,TRBJ2-3,TRBV4-3,TGCGCCAGCAGCCAAGATATCGGGACAGGGGCTACAGATACGCAGTATTTT,CASSQDIGTGATDTQYF
.,few,TRBJ2-5,TRBV25-1,TGTGCCAGCAGTGAATATCAGGGGATGGAGACCCAGTACTTC,CASSEYQGMETQYF
.,.,TRBJ1-6,TRBV4-3,TGCGCCAGCAGCCAAGCCCGGTTCGGTTCACCCCTCCACTTT,CASSQARFGSPLHF
TRBD1,once,TRBJ2-7,TRBV6-5,TGTGCCAGCAGTCGACAGGGGCCTGGCGAGCAGTACTTC,CASSRQGPGEQYF
.,.,TRBJ1-4,TRBV5-6,TGTGCCAGCAGCTTGGAAGGGGGAACAACTAATGAAAAACTGTTTTTT,CASSLEGGTTNEKLFF
.,.,TRBJ2-2,TRBV7-6,TGTGCCAGCAGTCGACAGCCCACCGGGGAGCTGTTTTTT,CASSRQPTGELFF
.,.,TRBJ2-5,TRBV20-1,TGCAGTGCTAGTCAGAAAGAGACCCAGTACTTC,CSASQKETQYF
.,.,TRBJ1-6,TRBV25-1,TGTGCCAGCAGTGAACTTCCACGGGTTAATTCACCCCTCCACTTT,CASSELPRVNSPLHF
.,.,TRBJ2-5,TRBV7-9,TGTGCCAGCAGCTTATCCCTTATTCCCTGGACCCAGTACTTC,CASSLSLIPWTQYF
TRBD1,.,TRBJ1-4,TRBV9,TGTGCCAGCAGCGGGACAGGGGTTCTCGATGAAAAACTGTTTTTT,CASSGTGVLDEKLFF
TRBD1,.,TRBJ2-5,TRBV5-1,TGCGCCAGCAGGGACAGGGATAGAGAGACCCAGTACTTC,CASRDRDRETQYF
.,once,TRBJ2-7,TRBV5-4,TGTGCCAGCAGCTTGACATCTTTAGCGACCGAGCAGTACTTC,CASSLTSLATEQYF
.,.,TRBJ1-2,TRBV5-8,TGTGCCAGCAGCTTTGGGCTAGGCTACACCTTC,CASSFGLGYTF
.,.,TRBJ2-7,TRBV7-6,TGTGCCAGCAGCCGGGACTTAGGGCGGGTCGAGCAGTACTTC,CASSRDLGRVEQYF